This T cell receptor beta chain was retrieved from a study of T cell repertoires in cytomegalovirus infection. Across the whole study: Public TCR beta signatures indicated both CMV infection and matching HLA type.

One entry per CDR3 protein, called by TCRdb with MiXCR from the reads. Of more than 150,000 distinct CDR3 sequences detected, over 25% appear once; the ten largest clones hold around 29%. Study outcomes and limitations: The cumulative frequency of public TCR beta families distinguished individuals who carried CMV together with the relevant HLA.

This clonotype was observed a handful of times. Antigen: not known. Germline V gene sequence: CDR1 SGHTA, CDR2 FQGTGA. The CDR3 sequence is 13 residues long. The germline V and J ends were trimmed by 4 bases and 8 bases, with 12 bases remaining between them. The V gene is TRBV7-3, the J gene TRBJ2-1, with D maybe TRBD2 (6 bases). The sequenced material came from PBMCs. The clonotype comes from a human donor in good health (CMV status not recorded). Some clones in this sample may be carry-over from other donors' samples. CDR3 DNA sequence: TGTGCCAGCAGCTCGCTAGCGACCGATGAGCAGTTCTTC. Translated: CASSSLATDEQFF.